The 26 T cell receptor beta chains below come from one sample, sequenced in a study of cytotoxic CD8 clonotypes in ibrutinib-treated CLL. Clones were sequenced by immunoSEQ multiplex PCR, and TCRdb holds only the in-frame ones, with some missing. The sample includes around 330,000 clones, about 61% of them seen just once. The specimen was PBMCs, collected after 36 months of ibrutinib treatment. The receptors come from a human donor with chronic lymphocytic leukemia.

V usage is TRBV7-2 and J usage is TRBJ1-1; D is ambiguous. V dropped 6 bases and J dropped 0 bases, with 11 bases sitting between them. This CDR3 spans 14 amino acids. Germline V CDR1 and CDR2: SGHTA, FQGNSA. CDR3 loop: CASRPPLVNTEAFF. The CDR3 nucleotides read TGTGCCAGCAGACCACCACTTGTGAACACTGAAGCTTTCTTT. The variable domain in full, with the rest retrieved from reference TRBV7-2 and TRBJ1-1, is GAGVSQSPSNKVTEKGKDVELRCDPISGHTALYWYRQSLGQGLEFLIYFQGNSAPDKSGLPSDRFSAERTGGSVSTLTIQRTQQEDSAVYLCASRPPLVNTEAFFGQGTRLTVV.

The CDR3 loop reads CASTRTSGGPEETQYF. In DNA form, the CDR3 reads TGTGCCAGCACCAGGACTAGCGGGGGGCCTGAAGAGACCCAGTACTTC. The chain recombines TRBV6-4 with TRBJ2-5, with 14 bases that match TRBD2. V shed 7 bases, J shed 3 bases, and the junction held 7 bases outside the gene matches. CDR1 MRHNA and CDR2 SNTAGT come from the germline V gene. The CDR3 spans 16 residues.

This clone was observed a few times. The V and J genes are TRBV4-1 and TRBJ2-5, with no clear D. CDR3 length: 15 amino acids. Germline assignment: CDR1 MGHRA and CDR2 YSYEKL. V was pared by 5 bases and J by 1 base, with 14 bases between. The chain's CDR3 is CASSEPLGSQETQYF. The CDR3 region has the DNA TGCGCCAGCAGCGAACCGTTGGGGTCCCAAGAGACCCAGTACTTC.

This clone was observed once. CDR3 protein: CASSYILAGGREQFF. CDR3 DNA: TGTGCCAGCAGTTACATCCTAGCGGGGGGGCGGGAGCAGTTCTTC. The rearrangement uses TRBV6-5 and TRBJ2-1; 12 nucleotides align to TRBD2. Germline V gene sequence: CDR1 MNHEY, CDR2 SVGAGI. V shed 2 bases, J shed 10 bases, and the junction held 6 bases outside the gene matches. The CDR3 sequence is 15 residues long.

This clone was picked up a small number of times. The rearrangement links TRBV9 to TRBJ2-5; 14 nucleotides match TRBD2. CDR3 length: 16 amino acids. Germline V lookup: CDR1 SGDLS, CDR2 YYNGEE. The ends lost 4 bases at V and 5 bases at J; junction bases unmatched: 7. The CDR3 coding sequence is TGTGCCAGCAGCTCCCGACTAGCGGGGGGGCGTGAGACCCAGTACTTC. Translating it yields CASSSRLAGGRETQYF.

The chain is built from TRBV7-2 and TRBJ2-7; no definite D call. V was clipped by 1 base and J by 2 bases, with 15 bases between them. CDR3 length equals 16 residues. The germline V gene encodes CDR1 SGHTA and CDR2 FQGNSA. Here the CDR3 DNA reads TGTGCCAGCAGCTTAGGACCGGGCGCTGCAGCCTACGAGCAGTACTTC. This translates into CASSLGPGAAAYEQYF. Full variable domain (rest looked up from reference TRBV7-2 and TRBJ2-7): GAGVSQSPSNKVTEKGKDVELRCDPISGHTALYWYRQSLGQGLEFLIYFQGNSAPDKSGLPSDRFSAERTGGSVSTLTIQRTQQEDSAVYLCASSLGPGAAAYEQYFGPGTRLTVT.

The chain combines TRBV4-3 with TRBJ2-1; D is unresolved. CDR1 is LGHNA, CDR2 YSLEER, per germline. This CDR3 spans 13 amino acids. The V end was cut by 1 base, the J end by 0 bases, with 1 base between. CDR3 protein: CASSQGSYNEQFF. The CDR3 coding sequence is TGCGCCAGCAGCCAAGGCTCCTACAATGAGCAGTTCTTC.

The chain carries TRBV28 and TRBJ2-7; D is tentatively TRBD1 or TRBD2 (5 bases each). Germline-derived CDR1 and CDR2 are MDHEN and SYDVKM. CDR3 length equals 16 residues. The V and J ends lost 2 bases and 9 bases respectively, with 23 bases between them. The CDR3 sequence is CASSLLIWDAGDVQYF. The CDR3 DNA follows: TGTGCCAGCAGTTTACTTATCTGGGACGCTGGGGATGTGCAGTACTTC.

To note about this clone: Other DNA sequences in the sample encode the same CDR3. V is TRBV27 and J is TRBJ1-2; no reliable D call. CDR1 is MNHEY, CDR2 SMNVEV, per germline (reference sequence). The CDR3 consists of 14 residues. V shed 6 bases and J shed 0 bases, with 11 bases lying between them. In DNA form, the CDR3 reads TGTGCCAGCAGCCCTCGCGGGGCTAACTATGGCTACACCTTC. Translating it yields CASSPRGANYGYTF.

This clone was detected a few times. This chain uses TRBV18 with TRBJ2-1, with 9 bases lining up with TRBD1. Unmatched junction bases numbered 10, after V lost 3 bases and J lost 7 bases. The germline CDR1 and CDR2 sequences are KGHSH and LQKENI. This CDR3 has 16 amino acids. Here the CDR3 reads CASSPDSGQGLNEQFF. CDR3 sequence (DNA): TGTGCCAGCTCACCGGACTCGGGACAGGGCTTGAATGAGCAGTTCTTC. Filled out from reference TRBV18 and TRBJ2-1, the complete variable domain reads NAGVMQNPRHLVRRRGQEARLRCSPMKGHSHVYWYRQLPEEGLKFMVYLQKENIIDESGMPKERFSAEFPKEGPSILRIQQVVRGDSAAYFCASSPDSGQGLNEQFFGPGTRLTVL.

CDR3 protein: CASSLAGGGSGYTF. The CDR3 coding sequence is TGTGCCAGCAGCTTGGCCGGTGGAGGTTCTGGCTACACCTTC. V gene TRBV5-4 combines with J gene TRBJ1-2; D remains unclear. Trimming took off 0 bases at V and 7 bases at J, with 13 bases between the two ends. Looked up from germline, CDR1 is SGHNT and CDR2 is YYREEE (reference sequence). CDR3 length: 14 residues.

The rearrangement links TRBV7-6 to TRBJ2-1, with 8 bases identical to TRBD2. V dropped 5 bases and J dropped 9; count of bases not matched to a gene: 12. CDR1 is SGHVS, CDR2 FNYEAQ, per germline. CDR3 size: 15 residues. For the CDR3, the DNA is TGTGCCAGCAGCCCTTGGCGGGAGGCTTACGGTGAGCAGTTCTTC. Protein product: CASSPWREAYGEQFF.

The chain has TRBV21-1 and TRBJ1-4; the table calls TRBD1, which could not be checked here. TRBV21-1 is an annotated pseudogene. The CDR3 extends over 13 amino acids. CDR3 coding DNA: TGTGCCAGCCGAAGGACAGGGGTTGAAAAACTGTTTTTT. As protein: CASRRTGVEKLFF.

This clone was detected only a few times. The V and J genes are TRBV19 and TRBJ1-5; unclear D gene. The CDR3 covers 14 residues. The V end was cut by 5 bases, the J end by 2 bases, with 10 bases between. Germline assignment: CDR1 LNHDA and CDR2 SQIVND (reference sequence). The CDR3 DNA is TGTGCCAGTAGTCTTGGTAGGGGCAATCAGCCCCAGCATTTT. Encoded protein: CASSLGRGNQPQHF.

The V and J genes are TRBV11-2 and TRBJ2-1, with D possibly TRBD1 on 7 matching bases. CDR3 length equals 17 residues. Trimming left V 3 bases short and J 5 bases short, with 20 bases between. Germline V gives CDR1 SGHAT, CDR2 FQNNGV. The CDR3 sequence: CASSFSSWTGGHNEQFF. For the CDR3, the DNA is TGTGCCAGCAGCTTCTCATCCTGGACAGGAGGGCACAATGAGCAGTTCTTC.

V usage is TRBV4-3 and J usage is TRBJ2-7; tentative D call: TRBD2 (6 bases). The CDR3 extends over 18 amino acids. V was shortened by 0 bases and J by 3 bases, with 21 bases between the two germline ends. Germline-derived CDR1 and CDR2 are LGHNA and YSLEER. CDR3 amino acids: CASSQDPARGWGLYEQYF. CDR3 DNA: TGCGCCAGCAGCCAAGATCCAGCGCGGGGCTGGGGTCTCTACGAGCAGTACTTC.

This clone was seen once. The chain uses TRBV4-3 and TRBJ2-1; no reliable D call. Trimming took off 1 base at V and 5 bases at J, with 12 bases between the two ends. This CDR3 region has 15 residues. Germline lookup yields CDR1 LGHNA and CDR2 YSLEER. This chain's CDR3 is CASSQASPLNNEQFF. The CDR3 nucleotides read TGCGCCAGCAGCCAAGCTTCCCCATTGAACAATGAGCAGTTCTTC.

The count of this clone is one. The V and J genes are TRBV27 and TRBJ2-3; 11 bases are shared with TRBD2. Germline V gives CDR1 MNHEY, CDR2 SMNVEV (reference sequence). The CDR3 has 19 amino acids. Trimming at V came to 2 bases and at J to 0 bases, leaving 10 bases not matched to a gene. CDR3 sequence (DNA): TGTGCCAGCAGTTTAACTTCGCCTAGCGGGGGGTTTAGCACAGATACGCAGTATTTT. Translated, it gives CASSLTSPSGGFSTDTQYF.

This clone was observed a handful of times. This chain connects TRBV12-5 to TRBJ2-7; D unclear. Trimming shortened V by 6 bases and J by 3 bases, and 6 bases separated the two germline ends. The CDR3 runs 11 residues. Per the germline V gene, CDR1 is LGHNT and CDR2 is FRNRAP. The CDR3 DNA follows: TGTGCTAGTGGGCGGAGCTACGAGCAGTACTTC. Residues: CASGRSYEQYF.

This clone came up a few times. This rearrangement joins TRBV9 to TRBJ2-7; 7 bases align to TRBD1. This CDR3 is 14 amino acids long. The germline V gene has CDR1 SGDLS and CDR2 YYNGEE. J gave up 4 bases and V 5 bases, and 9 bases lay outside the gene matches. CDR3 sequence (DNA): TGTGCCAGCAGTCCGGGACAGCGGACGTACGAGCAGTACTTC. Its translation: CASSPGQRTYEQYF.

The chain has TRBV13 and TRBJ1-1; D is ambiguous. The V gene lost 2 bases and the J gene lost 1 base, with 8 bases spanning the gap. The CDR3 consists of 14 residues. The germline V gene encodes CDR1 PRHDT and CDR2 FYEKMQ (reference sequence). The CDR3 region has the DNA TGTGCCAGCAGCTTAAGCCAGAGGAACACTGAAGCTTTCTTT. It yields the protein CASSLSQRNTEAFF.

CDR3 sequence: CASSLRQGTNNQPQHF. CDR3 nucleotide sequence: TGTGCCAGCAGCCTTCGACAGGGAACGAACAATCAGCCCCAGCATTTT. J is TRBJ1-5 and V is TRBV28; TRBD1 aligns across 7 bases. CDR3 length equals 16 residues. Germline-derived CDR1 and CDR2 are MDHEN and SYDVKM. V shed 6 bases, J shed 3 bases, and the junction held 11 bases outside the gene matches.

This chain connects TRBV19 to TRBJ1-1; D call uncertain. Between the trimmed V and J ends, which lost 8 bases and 1 base, there was a span of 14 bases. Germline V gives CDR1 LNHDA, CDR2 SQIVND (reference sequence). The CDR3 runs 14 residues. CDR3 residues: CASLKRNPNTEAFF. In DNA, the CDR3 is TGTGCCAGTTTGAAACGGAACCCGAACACTGAAGCTTTCTTT.

The chain is built from TRBV5-4 and TRBJ2-1; 12 bases are shared with TRBD2. The CDR3 is made up of 17 amino acids. Germline CDR1 SGHNT, CDR2 YYREEE (reference sequence). V lost 3 bases to trimming and J lost 7 bases; unmatched junction nucleotides: 11. The CDR3: CASSSQLAGGRVNEQFF. CDR3 bases: TGTGCCAGCAGCTCGCAACTAGCGGGGGGCAGGGTTAATGAGCAGTTCTTC.

This clone has a handful of counts. The chain has TRBV18 and TRBJ1-5; TRBD1 agrees at 7 bases. After removal of 2 bases from V and 7 bases from J, the junction contained 5 bases not matched to a gene. The germline V gene has CDR1 KGHSH and CDR2 LQKENI. The CDR3 is made up of 14 amino acids. As DNA, the CDR3 is TGTGCCAGCTCACCAGGGCCCAGGGGGCAGCCCCAGCATTTT. Translated, it gives CASSPGPRGQPQHF.

The chain couples TRBV28 to TRBJ1-3; D unresolved. CDR1 and CDR2 from the germline V gene are MDHEN and SYDVKM. The CDR3 is 15 amino acids. The ends were cut back, 0 bases at V and 4 bases at J, with 10 bases in the middle. The chain's CDR3 is CASSLWREAGNTIYF. DNA for the CDR3: TGTGCCAGCAGTTTATGGCGTGAGGCAGGAAACACCATATATTTT.